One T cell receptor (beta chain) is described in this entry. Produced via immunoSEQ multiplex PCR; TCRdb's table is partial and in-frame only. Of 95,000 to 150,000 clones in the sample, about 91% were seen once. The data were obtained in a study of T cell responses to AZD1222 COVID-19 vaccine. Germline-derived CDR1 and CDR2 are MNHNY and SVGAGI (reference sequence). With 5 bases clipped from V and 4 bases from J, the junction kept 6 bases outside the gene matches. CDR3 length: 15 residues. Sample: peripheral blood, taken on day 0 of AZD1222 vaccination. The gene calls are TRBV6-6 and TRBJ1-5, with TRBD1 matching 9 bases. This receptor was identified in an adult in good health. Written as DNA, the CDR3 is TGTGCCAGCAGTAGAACAGGGGGCGGAAATCAGCCCCAGCATTTT. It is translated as CASSRTGGGNQPQHF.